This T cell receptor beta chain is drawn from a study of T cells after yellow fever vaccination. Study-wide findings and caveats: Only a small proportion of the clonotypes turned up in both the CD4 and the CD8 compartments, likely arising from convergent recombination. A faster peak, day 5 versus 15, was reached by the weaker secondary response. Most clones from primary vaccination were detected again post-booster (almost 98% CD4, 88% CD8).

This clonotype was detected only a few times. No antigen is known for it. The germline CDR1 and CDR2 sequences are DFQATT and SNEGSKA (reference sequence). The CDR3 length is 14 residues. V was cut by 5 bases and J by 1 base, with 13 bases left in between. TCRdb fed the 5' RACE reads into MiXCR, producing one record per CDR3 protein. The data show 500,000 to 650,000 distinct CDR3 sequences, with roughly 14% seen just once and roughly an eighth held by the top ten. This receptor was obtained from a man younger than 45 who received the YFV17D yellow fever vaccine. Material: PBMCs, obtained on the day of the yellow fever booster vaccination. The rearrangement joins TRBV20-1 to TRBJ2-3, with a possible D match to TRBD2 (6 bases). CDR3 in DNA: TGCAGTGCTGGGACTGAACGAGGCACAGATACGCAGTATTTT. It is translated as CSAGTERGTDTQYF.